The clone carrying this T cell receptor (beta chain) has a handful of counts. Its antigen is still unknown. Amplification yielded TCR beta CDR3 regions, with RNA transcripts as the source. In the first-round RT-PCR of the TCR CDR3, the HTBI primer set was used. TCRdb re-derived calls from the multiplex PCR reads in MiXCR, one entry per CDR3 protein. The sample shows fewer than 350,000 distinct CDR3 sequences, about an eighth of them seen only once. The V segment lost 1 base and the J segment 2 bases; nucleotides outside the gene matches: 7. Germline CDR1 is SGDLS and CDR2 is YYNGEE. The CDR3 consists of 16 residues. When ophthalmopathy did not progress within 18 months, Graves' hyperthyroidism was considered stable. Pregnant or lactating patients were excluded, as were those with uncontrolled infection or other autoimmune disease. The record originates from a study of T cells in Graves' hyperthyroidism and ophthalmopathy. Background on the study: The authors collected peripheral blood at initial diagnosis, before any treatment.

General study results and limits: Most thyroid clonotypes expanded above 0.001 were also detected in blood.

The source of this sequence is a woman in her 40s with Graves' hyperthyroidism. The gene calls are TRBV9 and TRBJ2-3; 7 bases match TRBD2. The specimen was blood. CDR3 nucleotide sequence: TGTGCCAGCAGCGTACTCAGCGGGATCACCACAGATACGCAGTATTTT. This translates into CASSVLSGITTDTQYF.